These 16 T cell receptor beta chains were sequenced from one sample in a study of cytomegalovirus exposure and HLA in healthy donors. Both 60 Vbeta primers and 13 Jbeta primers went into the PCR. The repertoire was sequenced with immunoSEQ multiplex PCR; TCRdb's copy has only in-frame clones and lacks some. The sample totals some 60,000 clones. The sequenced sample consisted of PBMCs. Receptor source: a man aged 25 to 40 in good health and CMV-seropositive.

V usage is TRBV11-2 and J usage is TRBJ2-7; the D is unclear. Trimming took off 3 bases at V and 5 bases at J, with 8 bases between the two ends. Germline loops: CDR1 SGHAT, CDR2 FQNNGV. This CDR3 contains 12 residues. The CDR3 DNA reads TGTGCCAGCAGCTTCAGGCAGGACGAGCAGTACTTC. Its protein is CASSFRQDEQYF.

To note about this clone: At one end, the junction sequence differs from germline, possibly due to a read error. V and J are TRBV9 and TRBJ2-7; D is possibly TRBD1 (5 bases). The CDR3 contains 14 residues. Germline V gene lookup returns CDR1 SGDLS and CDR2 YYNGEE. CDR3 coding DNA: TGTGCCAGCAGTGAATCGACAGCCTCCGACGAGCAGTACTTC. Residues: CASSESTASDEQYF.

The chain carries TRBV6-5 and TRBJ2-1, with 16 positions matching TRBD2. This CDR3 region has 15 residues. Germline V gene lookup returns CDR1 MNHEY and CDR2 SVGAGI. With 5 bases clipped from V and 6 bases from J, the junction kept 1 base outside the gene matches. The DNA for the CDR3 is TGTGCCAGCAGTGGGACTAGCGGGGGGGCCAATGAGCAGTTCTTC. As protein: CASSGTSGGANEQFF.

The chain carries TRBV12-5 and TRBJ2-7; D call uncertain. This CDR3 comprises 12 residues. Germline CDR1 is LGHNT and CDR2 is FRNRAP. Trimming took off 6 bases at V and 4 bases at J, with 10 bases between the two ends. CDR3 sequence reads: CASGHQQYEQYF. In nucleotides, the CDR3 is TGTGCTAGTGGACACCAACAGTACGAGCAGTACTTC.

This sequence joins TRBV5-1 and TRBJ2-1; possibly TRBD1 for D (5 bases). There are 16 residues in the CDR3. The germline CDR1 and CDR2 sequences are SGHRS and YFSETQ. The V end was cut by 0 bases, the J end by 4 bases, with 14 bases between. CDR3 amino acids: CASSLGGETTYNEQFF. For the CDR3, the DNA is TGCGCCAGCAGCTTGGGGGGCGAAACAACTTACAATGAGCAGTTCTTC.

The V call is TRBV18, the J call TRBJ2-7, with D possibly being TRBD1 (5 bases). Germline assignment: CDR1 KGHSH and CDR2 LQKENI. V lost 3 bases to trimming and J lost 6 bases, with 15 bases between them. The CDR3 is 14 residues long. In DNA form, the CDR3 reads TGTGCCAGCTCACCCGACAGAGCTAAGGCCGAGCAGTACTTC. It codes for CASSPDRAKAEQYF.

The chain couples TRBV19 to TRBJ2-7; unclear D gene. This CDR3 region has 15 residues. From germline, CDR1 is LNHDA and CDR2 SQIVND (reference sequence). With 5 bases removed from V and 2 bases from J, the gap between germline ends came to 16 bases. The DNA for the CDR3 is TGTGCCAGTAGTCCGCCGGATACAGCCACCTACGAGCAGTACTTC. Translating it yields CASSPPDTATYEQYF.

The chain has TRBV11-3 and TRBJ2-3; 7 bases are shared with TRBD2. V lost 5 bases, J lost 1 base, and 6 bases stayed unmatched. The CDR3 has 15 amino acids. Germline CDR1 SGHNT, CDR2 YENEEA. The CDR3 region is CASSPGRFRTDTQYF. For the CDR3, the DNA is TGTGCCAGCAGCCCCGGGAGGTTCCGCACAGATACGCAGTATTTT.

The chain joins TRBV7-8 to TRBJ1-1; perhaps TRBD1 as D (5 bases). This CDR3 has 16 residues. Germline loops: CDR1 SGHVS, CDR2 FQNEAQ. V was cut by 5 bases and J by 4 bases, with 20 bases left in between. The CDR3 DNA reads TGTGCCAGCAGCCCCCGACTGTCTCGGGGGGGCACTGAAGCTTTCTTT. Its protein is CASSPRLSRGGTEAFF.

This rearrangement joins TRBV6-5 to TRBJ1-2; D perhaps matches TRBD1 (6 bases). Germline values: CDR1 MNHEY, CDR2 SVGAGI. CDR3 length: 15 amino acids. V lost 7 bases, J lost 3 bases, and 18 bases lay in between. CDR3 protein: CASTPSGGLDYGYTF. DNA for the CDR3: TGTGCCAGCACCCCGTCCGGGGGGCTCGACTATGGCTACACCTTC.

The rearrangement joins TRBV2 to TRBJ1-1; no definite D call. CDR1 and CDR2 (germline): SNHLY, FYNNEI. V was clipped by 8 bases and J by 3 bases, with 10 bases between them. The CDR3 spans 12 residues. This CDR3 reads CASGRGDTEAFF. CDR3 DNA: TGTGCCAGCGGTCGGGGAGACACTGAAGCTTTCTTT.

Here the CDR3 reads CASSPNDRGGETQYF. The CDR3 nucleotides read TGCGCCAGCAGCCCAAACGACAGGGGAGGGGAGACCCAGTACTTC. V usage is TRBV4-1 and J usage is TRBJ2-5; possibly TRBD1 for D (8 bases). V lost 4 bases, J lost 5 bases, and 17 bases lay in between. CDR1 MGHRA and CDR2 YSYEKL come from the germline V gene. This CDR3 comprises 15 residues.

The V and J genes are TRBV6-5 and TRBJ1-5; 12 bases map to TRBD1. The trim removed 7 bases at V and 7 bases at J, leaving 8 bases unmatched. Germline CDR1 and CDR2: MNHEY and SVGAGI. This CDR3 spans 15 amino acids. This chain's CDR3 is CASIRGGTGGQPQHF. The DNA for the CDR3 is TGTGCCAGCATTAGGGGTGGGACAGGGGGCCAGCCCCAGCATTTT.

A note on this clone: The same CDR3 can be traced to other DNA sequences in this sample. This CDR3 reads CASSETGGVSGANVLTF. The CDR3 nucleotides are TGTGCCAGCAGTGAGACAGGTGGGGTCTCTGGGGCCAACGTCCTGACTTTC. The chain uses TRBV6-1 and TRBJ2-6; TRBD1 might be the D (6 bases). Looked up from germline, CDR1 is MNHNS and CDR2 is SASEGT. CDR3 size: 17 residues. V was clipped by 3 bases and J by 0 bases, with 12 bases between them.

The chain has TRBV7-2 and TRBJ1-5; D gene ambiguous. V lost 0 bases to trimming and J lost 7 bases, with 7 bases between them. The CDR3 has 13 residues. Germline-derived CDR1 and CDR2 are SGHTA and FQGNSA. CDR3 sequence reads: CASSLASGQPQHF. The CDR3 nucleotides are TGTGCCAGCAGCTTAGCGTCGGGGCAGCCCCAGCATTTT.

The chain links TRBV19 to TRBJ2-1; D gene ambiguous. Germline CDR1 reads LNHDA; CDR2 reads SQIVND (reference sequence). V dropped 7 bases and J dropped 0 bases, with 10 bases sitting between them. There are 14 residues in the CDR3. For the CDR3, the DNA is TGTGCCAGTAATCCGCCAGGCTCCTACAATGAGCAGTTCTTC. This translates into CASNPPGSYNEQFF.